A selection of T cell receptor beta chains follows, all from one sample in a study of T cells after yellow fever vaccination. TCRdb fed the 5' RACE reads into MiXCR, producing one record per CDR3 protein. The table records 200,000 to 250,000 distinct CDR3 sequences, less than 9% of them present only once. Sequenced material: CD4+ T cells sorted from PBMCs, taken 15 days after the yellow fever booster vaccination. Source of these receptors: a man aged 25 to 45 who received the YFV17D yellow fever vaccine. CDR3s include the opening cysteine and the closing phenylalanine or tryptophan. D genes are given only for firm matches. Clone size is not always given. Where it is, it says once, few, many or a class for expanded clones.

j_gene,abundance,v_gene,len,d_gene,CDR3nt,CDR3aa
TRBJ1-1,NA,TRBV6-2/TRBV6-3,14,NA,TGTGCCAGCAGTTCCCGGGGGCAGAACACTGAAGCTTTCTTT,CASSSRGQNTEAFF
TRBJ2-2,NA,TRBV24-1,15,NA,TGTGCCACCAGTGATGGGGGCGGTGCCCTTAGGGAGCTGTTTTTT,CATSDGGGALRELFF
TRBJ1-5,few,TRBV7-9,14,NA,TGTGCCAGCAGCTTGGATAATAGCAATCAGCCCCAGCATTTT,CASSLDNSNQPQHF
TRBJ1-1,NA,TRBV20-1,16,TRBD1,TGCAGTGCTAGAGATTTGCGGGTAGGGACAGGCCCCGAGAGTTTCTTT,CSARDLRVGTGPESFF
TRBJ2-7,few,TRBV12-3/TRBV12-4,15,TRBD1,TGTGCCAGCAGTGCCAGGACAGGGAACTATTACGAGCAGTACTTC,CASSARTGNYYEQYF
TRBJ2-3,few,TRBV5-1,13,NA,TGCGCCAGCAGCTTGGGGACAATAGATACGCAGTATTTT,CASSLGTIDTQYF
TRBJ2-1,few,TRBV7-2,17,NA,TGTGCCAGCAGCTTTTATGGCCGTAGGACAGTTCACAATGAGCAGTTCTTC,CASSFYGRRTVHNEQFF
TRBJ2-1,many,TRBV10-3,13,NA,TGTGCCACAGGAGGGGCCTCCTACAATGAGCAGTTCTTC,CATGGASYNEQFF
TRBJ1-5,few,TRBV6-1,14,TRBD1,TGTGCCAGCAAACCGGGACAGAGCAATCAGCCCCAGCATTTT,CASKPGQSNQPQHF
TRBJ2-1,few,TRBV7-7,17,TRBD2,TGTGCTAGCAGCCGACTAGCGGGGGGCAGCTCCTACAATGAGCAGTTCTTC,CASSRLAGGSSYNEQFF
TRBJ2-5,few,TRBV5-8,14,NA,TGTGCCAGCAGCTTGGGACTAGGCCAAGAGACCCAGTACTTC,CASSLGLGQETQYF
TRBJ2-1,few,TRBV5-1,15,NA,TGCGCCAGCAGCTTTAGGAGCGCCGCCTACAATGAGCAGTTCTTC,CASSFRSAAYNEQFF
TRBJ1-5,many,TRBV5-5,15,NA,TGTGCCAGCAGCTTGACTGAATATAGCAATCAGCCCCAGCATTTT,CASSLTEYSNQPQHF
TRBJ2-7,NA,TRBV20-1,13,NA,TGCAGTGCTAGAGATTTTCAGGGATACGAGCAGTACTTC,CSARDFQGYEQYF
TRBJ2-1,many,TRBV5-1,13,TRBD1,TGCGCCAGCAGTTTGGGACAGATCAATGAGCAGTTCTTC,CASSLGQINEQFF
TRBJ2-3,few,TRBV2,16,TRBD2,TGTGCCAGCAGTGAAATGGCTAGCGGGAGCACAGATACGCAGTATTTT,CASSEMASGSTDTQYF
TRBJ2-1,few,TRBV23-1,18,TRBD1,TGCGCCAGCAGTCCTCCGCCCCGGGGACAGGGGGATGGCGATGAGCAGTTCTTC,CASSPPPRGQGDGDEQFF
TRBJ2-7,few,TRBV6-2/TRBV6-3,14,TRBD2,TGTGCCAGCAGTCCCACTAGCGGCCTCTACGAGCAGTACTTC,CASSPTSGLYEQYF
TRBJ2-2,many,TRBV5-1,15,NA,TGCGCCAGCAGCTTGGGTACCGCGAACACCGGGGAGCTGTTTTTT,CASSLGTANTGELFF
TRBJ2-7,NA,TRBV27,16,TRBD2,TGTGCCAGCAGTCCGCCGCTAACGGGAGGAACCTACGAGCAGTACTTC,CASSPPLTGGTYEQYF
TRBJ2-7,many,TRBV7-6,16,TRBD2,TGTGCCAGCAGCAGTGGGGGAGGGCGGCCCTCCTACGAGCAGTACTTC,CASSSGGGRPSYEQYF
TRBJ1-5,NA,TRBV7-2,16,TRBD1,TGTGCCAGCAGCACCGGACAGGGCGGAGGCAATCAGCCCCAGCATTTT,CASSTGQGGGNQPQHF
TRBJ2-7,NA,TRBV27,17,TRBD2,TGTGCCAGCAGTTTCCAGACTAGCGGGAGCCGCCCCTACGAGCAGTACTTC,CASSFQTSGSRPYEQYF
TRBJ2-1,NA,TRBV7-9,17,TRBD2,TGTGCCAGCAGCCAAACTAGCGGGAGTCCGCGGAACGATGAGCAGTTCTTC,CASSQTSGSPRNDEQFF
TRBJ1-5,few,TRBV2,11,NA,TGTGCCAGCAGGGTTAATCAGCCCCAGCATTTT,CASRVNQPQHF
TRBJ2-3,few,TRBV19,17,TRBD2,TGTGCCAGTGGGGGCACACGACTAGCGGGAGACAGAGATACGCAGTATTTT,CASGGTRLAGDRDTQYF
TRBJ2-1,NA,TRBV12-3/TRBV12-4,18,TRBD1,TGTGCCAGCAGTCATAGCCCAGGGGGCACTTCCTACAGCAATGAGCAGTTCTTC,CASSHSPGGTSYSNEQFF
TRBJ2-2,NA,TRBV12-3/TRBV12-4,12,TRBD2,TGTGCCTCCCTAGCGGGCACCGGGGAGCTGTTTTTT,CASLAGTGELFF
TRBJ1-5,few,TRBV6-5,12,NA,TGTGCCAGCAGAACTGGGAGTCAGCCCCAGCATTTT,CASRTGSQPQHF
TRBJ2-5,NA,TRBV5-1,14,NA,TGCGCCAGCAGCGTCAAAGGACCCCAAGAGACCCAGTACTTC,CASSVKGPQETQYF
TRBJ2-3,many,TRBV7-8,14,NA,TGTGCCAGCAGCTTAGGGGTCGATCCAGATACGCAGTATTTT,CASSLGVDPDTQYF
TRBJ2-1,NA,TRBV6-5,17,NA,TGTGCCAGCAGTTACAGGACTTCGTATAACTCCTACAATGAGCAGTTCTTC,CASSYRTSYNSYNEQFF
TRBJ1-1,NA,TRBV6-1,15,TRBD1,TGTGCCAGCAACCACAGGGGGATAGAGAACACTGAAGCTTTCTTT,CASNHRGIENTEAFF
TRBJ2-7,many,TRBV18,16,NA,TGTGCCAGCTCACCAGCCACGCGAGGGGGTTCCTACGAGCAGTACTTC,CASSPATRGGSYEQYF
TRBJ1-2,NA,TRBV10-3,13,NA,TGTGCCATCAGTGATTCGAGACAGCTTGGCTACACCTTC,CAISDSRQLGYTF
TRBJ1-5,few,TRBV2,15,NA,TGTGCCAGCAGCGTCCATCAGGGGCCCGGCCAGCCCCAGCATTTT,CASSVHQGPGQPQHF
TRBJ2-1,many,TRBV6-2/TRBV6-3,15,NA,TGTGCCAGCAGTTACTGGCGCAGCTCCTACAATGAGCAGTTCTTC,CASSYWRSSYNEQFF
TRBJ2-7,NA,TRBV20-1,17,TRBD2,TGCAGTGCTCGCCCCGATCGCGGGAGAGGGAGTGGATACGAGCAGTACTTC,CSARPDRGRGSGYEQYF
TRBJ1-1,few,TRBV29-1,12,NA,TGCAGCTCCGCCCCGGTGAACACTGAAGCTTTCTTT,CSSAPVNTEAFF
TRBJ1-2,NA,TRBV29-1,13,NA,TGCAGCGTTGAAGATATGGTCCCCTATGGCTACACCTTC,CSVEDMVPYGYTF
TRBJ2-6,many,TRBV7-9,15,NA,TGTGCCAGCAGCTCCCCCGGGGCTGGGGCCAACGTCCTGACTTTC,CASSSPGAGANVLTF
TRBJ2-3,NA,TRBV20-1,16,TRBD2,TGCTGTGCTAGAGATCCCGGACTAGGCGGCACAGATACGCAGTATTTT,CCARDPGLGGTDTQYF
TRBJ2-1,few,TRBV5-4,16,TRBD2,TGTGCCAGCAGCCCGTTCAGCGGGAGGTCCTACAATGAGCAGTTCTTC,CASSPFSGRSYNEQFF
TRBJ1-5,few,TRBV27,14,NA,TGTGCCAGCAGTTTAGGGCGAAGCAATCAGCCCCAGCATTTT,CASSLGRSNQPQHF
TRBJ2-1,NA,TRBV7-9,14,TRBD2,TGTGCCAGCAGCTATAGCGGGAGCAACAATGAGCAGTTCTTC,CASSYSGSNNEQFF
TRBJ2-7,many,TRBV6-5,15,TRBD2,TGTGCCAGCAGCCAACGGACTAGCGGGACTAGCGAGCAGTACTTC,CASSQRTSGTSEQYF
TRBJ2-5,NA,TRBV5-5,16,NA,TGTGCCAGCAGCTTGCTCCCGGACGGCCGAGGAGAGACCCAGTACTTC,CASSLLPDGRGETQYF
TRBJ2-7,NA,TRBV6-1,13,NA,TGTGCCAGCAGTGCCGAGCGGTCCTACGAGCAGTACTTC,CASSAERSYEQYF
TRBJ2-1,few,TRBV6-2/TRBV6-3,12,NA,TGTGCCAGCAACCATAGATACAATGAGCAGTTCTTC,CASNHRYNEQFF
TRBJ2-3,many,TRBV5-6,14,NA,TGTGCCAGCAGCTTGGTGGGTAGGGAAGATACGCAGTATTTT,CASSLVGREDTQYF
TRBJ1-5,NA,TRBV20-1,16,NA,TGCTGTGCTGAGGGGCGTGGGGGTTTATATAATCAGCCCCAGCATTTT,CCAEGRGGLYNQPQHF
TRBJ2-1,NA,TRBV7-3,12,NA,TGTGCCAGCAGCTTATTTGGCAATGAGCAGTTCTTC,CASSLFGNEQFF
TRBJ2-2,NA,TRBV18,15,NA,TGTGCCAGCTCACCACGACAGGTGCCCACCGGGGAGCTGTTTTTT,CASSPRQVPTGELFF
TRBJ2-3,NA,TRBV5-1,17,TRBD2,TGCGCCAGCAGCTTGATTGCGGGAGGGCCCGTCACAGATACGCAGTATTTT,CASSLIAGGPVTDTQYF
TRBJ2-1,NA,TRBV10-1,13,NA,TGCGCCAGCAGCCGGGACGTTTACAATGAGCAGTTCTTC,CASSRDVYNEQFF
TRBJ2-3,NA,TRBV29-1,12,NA,TGCAGCGTTGGTGGGAGCTCAGATACGCAGTATTTT,CSVGGSSDTQYF
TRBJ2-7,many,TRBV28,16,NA,TGTGCCAGCAGTTCGAGGGGAGTGGCAGCATCCTACGAGCAGTACTTC,CASSSRGVAASYEQYF